This T cell receptor beta chain is from a study of cytomegalovirus exposure and HLA in healthy donors. As concerns this clone: Its antigen is undetermined.

Study observations and caveats: Specificity for CMV antigens was confirmed in vitro for a few of the CMV-associated chains.

The length of the CDR3 is 14 residues. V was trimmed by 7 bases and J by 3 bases, leaving 12 bases between them. In germline, CDR1 is SNHLY, CDR2 FYNNEI. Method: immunoSEQ multiplex PCR; TCRdb's copy keeps in-frame clones and lacks some. Among over 75,000 clones listed, approximately 90% were seen once. J is TRBJ1-4 and V is TRBV2, with D possibly TRBD1 on 6 matching bases. The sequence derives from a man aged 30 to 39 in good health and CMV-seronegative. The sequencing input was PBMCs. The CDR3 loop is CASKWTESNEKLFF. DNA for the CDR3: TGTGCCAGCAAATGGACAGAGTCTAATGAAAAACTGTTTTTT.